Only a few counts were recorded for the clone carrying this T cell receptor (beta chain). This sample is part of a study of human T cells and chemical hapten exposure. Study summary: Epicutaneous patch tests delivered 0.01% DPC to the upper back, with evaluation at 6 days.

TCRdb re-called the RACE reads through MiXCR, storing one row per CDR3 protein. The data contain roughly 380,000 distinct CDR3 sequences, around 5% of them singletons. Trimming stripped 6 bases from V and 3 bases from J, with 10 bases between. The CDR3 is made up of 13 amino acids. Looked up from germline, CDR1 is MDHEN and CDR2 is SYDVKM. The sample's time point: patch test 1, 2 weeks after DPC sensitization. Sample treatment: therapeutic diphenylcyclopropenone sensitization with weekly scalp DPC. Sequencing was performed on whole blood, taken in connection with sensitization to the hapten diphenylcyclopropenone (DPC). The TCR comes from a woman aged 45-65 years with alopecia areata. Some clones in this sample may be carry-over from other donors' samples. The chain combines TRBV28 with TRBJ2-3, with D perhaps matching TRBD2 (6 bases). The DNA for the CDR3 is TGTGCCAGCAGATTAGGGAGGACAGATACGCAGTATTTT. Its translation: CASRLGRTDTQYF. Complete variable domain (other parts from reference TRBV28 and TRBJ2-3): DVKVTQSSRYLVKRTGEKVFLECVQDMDHENMFWYRQDPGLGLRLIYFSYDVKMKEKGDIPEGYSVSREKKERFSLILESASTNQTSMYLCASRLGRTDTQYFGPGTRLTVL.